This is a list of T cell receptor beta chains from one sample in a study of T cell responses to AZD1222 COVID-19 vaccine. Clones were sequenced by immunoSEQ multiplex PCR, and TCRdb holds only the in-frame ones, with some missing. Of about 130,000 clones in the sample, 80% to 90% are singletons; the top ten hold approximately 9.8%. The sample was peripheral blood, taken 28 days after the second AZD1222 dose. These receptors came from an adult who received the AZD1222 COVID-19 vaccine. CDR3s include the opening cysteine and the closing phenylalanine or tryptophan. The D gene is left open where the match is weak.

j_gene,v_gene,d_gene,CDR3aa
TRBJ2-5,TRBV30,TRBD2,CASTGREGQETQYF
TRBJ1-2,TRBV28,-,CASSPYQASGYTF
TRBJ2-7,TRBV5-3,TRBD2,CARSGILAGGTYEQYF
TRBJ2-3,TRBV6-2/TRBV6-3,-,CASSWQDTQYF
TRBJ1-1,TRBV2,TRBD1,CASSVGQGNTEAFF
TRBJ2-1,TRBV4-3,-,CASSPLALGNNEQFF
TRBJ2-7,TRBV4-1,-,CASSQGGVTPYEQYF
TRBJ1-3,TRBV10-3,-,CAISEWAGNSGNTIYF
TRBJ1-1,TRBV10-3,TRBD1,CAIGTGGLNTEAFF
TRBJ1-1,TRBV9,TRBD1,CASSPGQGHTEAFF
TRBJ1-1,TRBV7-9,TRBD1,CASSAQGGGSTEAFF
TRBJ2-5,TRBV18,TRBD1,CASSTRYGTGEQETQYF
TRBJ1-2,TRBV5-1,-,CASSLAGDPMDYGYTF
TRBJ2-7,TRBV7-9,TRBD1,CASSPGQGAYEQYF
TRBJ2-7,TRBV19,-,CASSIARFDEQYF
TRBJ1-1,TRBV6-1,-,CASSEYKAFF
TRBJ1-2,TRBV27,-,CASSSTGSSGYTF
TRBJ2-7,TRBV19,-,CASMPRSGAAYEQYF
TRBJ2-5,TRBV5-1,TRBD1,CASSGGQGAQETQYF
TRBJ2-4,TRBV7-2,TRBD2,CASSLPSGGAVKNIQYF
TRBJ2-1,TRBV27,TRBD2,CASSLGLAGGDEQFF
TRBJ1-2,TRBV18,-,CASSPRDRVGYTF
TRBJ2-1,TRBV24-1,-,CATSDSRLGYNEQFF
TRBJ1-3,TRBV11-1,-,CASSFGGYSGNTIYF
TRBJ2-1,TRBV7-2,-,CASSLGWGQYNEQFF
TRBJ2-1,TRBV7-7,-,CASSLAGGQYNEQFF
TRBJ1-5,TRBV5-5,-,CASSSAGYSNQPQHF
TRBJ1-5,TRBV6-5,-,CASRMGSQPQHF
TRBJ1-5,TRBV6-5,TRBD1,CASRTGETRQPQHF